The 5 T cell receptor beta chains below were found in one sample sequenced in a study of HIV-infected patients and healthy controls (dated by TCRdb to between 2013 and 2015). Whole blood was used without cell fractionation, so the repertoire reflected all unsorted peripheral T cells. The library was made by 5' RACE. The instrument given in TCRdb is Illumina MiSeq. Around 510 ng RNA was reverse transcribed with SuperScript III using primers against the alpha and beta constant regions. Alpha and beta chain libraries were generated separately via chain-specific third strand synthesis with multiplexing indices. Through fastp at Q25 and MiXCR, TCRdb rebuilt clones from the public reads, retaining in-frame beta chains. Each entry merges the rows of one CDR3 protein and shows their most common DNA and genes. The sample profile shows 9,500 to 13,000 distinct CDR3 sequences; 5.2% of them were found once. The ten largest make up roughly 15% of the sample.

The sample was blood, taken before antiretroviral therapy. These receptors were taken from an adult with HIV infection.

This clonotype is labeled as large. The chain recombines TRBV29-1 with TRBJ1-1; perhaps TRBD1 as D (6 bases). This CDR3 region has 13 residues. Germline V gives CDR1 SQVTM, CDR2 ANQGSEA. Trimming took 7 bases from V and 4 from J, leaving 16 bases between them. The CDR3 DNA is TGCAGCGGAAACTCCGGGGGGCGCACTGAAGCTTTCTTT. Amino acids: CSGNSGGRTEAFF.

This clonotype was counted a few times. The V gene is TRBV5-6, the J gene TRBJ1-5; TRBD1 matches at 9 bases. V gave up 4 bases and J gave up 3 bases; unmatched junction bases: 5. The germline V gene encodes CDR1 SGHDT and CDR2 YYEEEE. This CDR3 is built from 15 residues. The CDR3 loop reads CASSRGQGANQPQHF. CDR3 coding DNA: TGTGCCAGCAGCCGGGGACAGGGCGCCAATCAGCCCCAGCATTTT.

This clonotype was recorded many times. The gene calls are TRBV14 and TRBJ2-3; D is unresolved. V was pared by 0 bases and J by 4 bases, with 11 bases between. The CDR3 consists of 15 residues. Germline V gene data show CDR1 as SGHDN and CDR2 as FVKESK. CDR3 protein: CASSQDGLPPDTQYF. CDR3 nucleotide sequence: TGTGCCAGCAGCCAAGACGGGCTGCCCCCAGATACGCAGTATTTT.

In its sample, this clonotype is medium-sized. The chain couples TRBV15 to TRBJ2-4; 13 positions match TRBD2. Germline values: CDR1 LNHNV, CDR2 YYDKDF (reference sequence). The V and J ends lost 2 bases and 5 bases, in that order; junction bases with no gene match: 6. The CDR3 covers 17 residues. The CDR3 loop is CATSRPRTSGSENIQYF. CDR3 in DNA: TGTGCCACCAGCAGACCAAGGACTAGCGGGAGTGAAAACATTCAGTACTTC. Full variable domain (missing parts from reference TRBV15 and TRBJ2-4): DAMVIQNPRYQVTQFGKPVTLSCSQTLNHNVMYWYQQKSSQAPKLLFHYYDKDFNNEADTPDNFQSRRPNTSFCFLDIRSPGLGDTAMYLCATSRPRTSGSENIQYFGAGTRLSVL.

This clonotype is deemed medium-sized (0.01 to 0.1%). The chain employs TRBV7-6 and TRBJ2-1; 11 bases fit TRBD2. Germline CDR1 and CDR2: SGHVS and FNYEAQ. The V segment lost 0 bases and the J segment 9 bases; nucleotides outside the gene matches: 7. This CDR3 comprises 16 residues. CDR3 nucleotide sequence: TGTGCCAGCAGCTTAGCGTCTAGCGGGAGGAGCGTTGAGCAGTTCTTC. Its translation: CASSLASSGRSVEQFF.